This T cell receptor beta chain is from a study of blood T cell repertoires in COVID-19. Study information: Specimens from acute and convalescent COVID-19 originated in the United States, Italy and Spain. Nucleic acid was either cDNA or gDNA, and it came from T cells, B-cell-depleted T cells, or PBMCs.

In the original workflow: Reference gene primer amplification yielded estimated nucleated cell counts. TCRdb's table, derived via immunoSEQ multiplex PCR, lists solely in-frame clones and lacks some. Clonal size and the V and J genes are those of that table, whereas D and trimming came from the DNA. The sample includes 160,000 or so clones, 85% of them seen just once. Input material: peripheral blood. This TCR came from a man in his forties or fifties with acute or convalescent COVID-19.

The CDR3 spells CAWRHRGQNTGELFF. CDR3 in DNA: TGTGCCTGGAGGCACAGGGGGCAGAACACCGGGGAGCTGTTTTTT. The chain has TRBV30 and TRBJ2-2; 9 bases map to TRBD1. Germline loops: CDR1 GTSNPN, CDR2 SVGIG (reference sequence). V gave up 3 bases and J gave up 1 base; unmatched junction bases: 3. The CDR3 runs 15 residues.